This TCR beta chain was sequenced in a study of blood T cell repertoires in COVID-19. As for the study in general: The analysed material was cDNA or gDNA that came from T cells, B-cell-depleted T cells, or PBMCs.

Germline V gene lookup returns CDR1 SGHRS and CDR2 YFSETQ. Trimming removed 0 bases at V and 6 bases at J, with 9 bases between. CDR3 length equals 13 residues. Under the authors' procedure: Estimation of nucleated cell counts relied on the amplification of reference gene primers. Sequenced by immunoSEQ multiplex PCR; TCRdb stores in-frame clones only, minus some. V, J and clone size were drawn from that table, and D and trimming were deduced from the DNA. Of 120,000 to 150,000 clones listed, around 80% were seen once; the top ten hold 1.5% to 2%. The chain combines TRBV5-1 with TRBJ1-2, with a tentative D call TRBD1 (5 bases). This TCR derives from a woman under 30 who had been exposed to COVID-19. Material: PBMCs or T cells enriched from blood (not recorded which). This CDR3 reads CASSLEGNNGYTF. The CDR3 nucleotides are TGCGCCAGCAGCTTGGAGGGGAATAATGGCTACACCTTC. The variable domain in full, completed from reference TRBV5-1 and TRBJ1-2, reads KAGVTQTPRYLIKTRGQQVTLSCSPISGHRSVSWYQQTPGQGLQFLFEYFSETQRNKGNFPGRFSGRQFSNSRSEMNVSTLELGDSALYLCASSLEGNNGYTFGSGTRLTVV.